What follows are 16 T cell receptor beta chains derived from one specimen sequenced in a study of blood T cell repertoires in COVID-19. The protocol was immunoSEQ multiplex PCR, while the TCRdb copy is restricted to in-frame clones and leaves out a portion. The sample lists 300,000 to 450,000 clones, 87% occurring once. The material sequenced was peripheral blood. Every receptor here comes from an older woman with COVID-19, enrolled during active disease.

In its sample, this clone was seen once. The chain has TRBV14 and TRBJ2-3, with TRBD2 matching 11 bases. CDR1 and CDR2 from the germline V gene are SGHDN and FVKESK. This CDR3 has 16 amino acids. V lost 4 bases, J lost 5 bases, and 8 bases stayed unmatched. The CDR3, as DNA: TGTGCCAGCAGCCTGAATAGCGGGGGGGCCCGAGATACGCAGTATTTT. This codes for CASSLNSGGARDTQYF. The full variable domain, completed using reference TRBV14 and TRBJ2-3, is EAGVTQFPSHSVIEKGQTVTLRCDPISGHDNLYWYRRVMGKEIKFLLHFVKESKQDESGMPNNRFLAERTGGTYSTLKVQPAELEDSGVYFCASSLNSGGARDTQYFGPGTRLTVL.

This clone was seen just once. The chain recombines TRBV7-6 with TRBJ1-4, with TRBD1 matching 9 bases. The V and J ends lost 5 bases and 8 bases, in that order; junction bases with no gene match: 9. The CDR3 consists of 15 residues. CDR1 and CDR2 (germline): SGHVS, FNYEAQ. The CDR3 spells CASSTPDRGYEKLFF. For the CDR3, the DNA is TGTGCCAGCAGCACCCCCGACAGGGGGTACGAAAAACTGTTTTTT.

CDR3 in amino acids: CASSQAGTGDGYTF. CDR3 in DNA: TGTGCCAGCAGCCAAGCCGGGACAGGGGATGGCTACACCTTC. V usage is TRBV4-2 and J usage is TRBJ1-2, with TRBD1 matching 10 bases. With V trimmed by 1 base and J by 6 bases, 2 bases remained unmatched. The CDR3 consists of 14 residues. From germline, CDR1 is LGHNA and CDR2 YNFKEQ.

A few counts support this clone. The chain combines TRBV15 with TRBJ1-6, with D possibly TRBD1 on 5 matching bases. Trimming left V 4 bases short and J 6 bases short, with 16 bases between. The CDR3 has 16 amino acids. CDR1 LNHNV and CDR2 YYDKDF come from the germline V gene (reference sequence). CDR3 sequence reads: CATSTYNGGRNSPLHF. The CDR3 DNA sequence: TGTGCCACCAGCACTTATAACGGGGGTCGTAATTCACCCCTCCACTTT.

V usage is TRBV19 and J usage is TRBJ2-1; tentatively, D is TRBD1 (6 bases). From germline, CDR1 is LNHDA and CDR2 SQIVND (reference sequence). V gave up 3 bases and J gave up 9 bases, with 18 bases separating them. The length of the CDR3 is 15 residues. DNA of the CDR3: TGTGCCAGTAGTATGATGTGGGGGCGAGATGTTGAGCAGTTCTTC. It translates to CASSMMWGRDVEQFF.

V and J are TRBV7-2 and TRBJ1-2, with a possible D match to TRBD1 (5 bases). V was shortened by 3 bases and J by 4 bases, with 12 bases between the two germline ends. This CDR3 contains 14 residues. Germline assignment: CDR1 SGHTA and CDR2 FQGNSA. The CDR3 sequence is CASSFDRNPYGYTF. In DNA form, the CDR3 reads TGTGCCAGCAGCTTCGACAGAAACCCCTATGGCTACACCTTC.

The V and J genes are TRBV27 and TRBJ1-2; D might be TRBD1 (6 bases). Between the trimmed V and J ends, which lost 0 bases and 6 bases, there was a span of 11 bases. Germline lookup yields CDR1 MNHEY and CDR2 SMNVEV (reference sequence). The CDR3 consists of 14 residues. The CDR3 DNA reads TGTGCCAGCAGTTTATCGGGGGGGGCGCATGGCTACACCTTC. Protein product: CASSLSGGAHGYTF.

V gene TRBV19 combines with J gene TRBJ2-1; tentatively, D is TRBD1 (5 bases). Trimming took 7 bases from V and 6 from J, leaving 19 bases between them. Germline V gene sequence: CDR1 LNHDA, CDR2 SQIVND (reference sequence). The CDR3 is 15 residues long. CDR3 nucleotides: TGTGCCAGTAAGGGCAGGCAGGGCCATGGCAATGAGCAGTTCTTC. Protein sequence: CASKGRQGHGNEQFF. The variable domain in full, with the rest retrieved from reference TRBV19 and TRBJ2-1, is DGGITQSPKYLFRKEGQNVTLSCEQNLNHDAMYWYRQDPGQGLRLIYYSQIVNDFQKGDIAEGYSVSREKKESFPLTVTSAQKNPTAFYLCASKGRQGHGNEQFFGPGTRLTVL.

The gene calls are TRBV28 and TRBJ1-2; 8 bases map to TRBD1. The CDR3 has 15 residues. CDR1 is MDHEN, CDR2 SYDVKM, per germline. The trim removed 3 bases at V and 7 bases at J, leaving 10 bases unmatched. The CDR3 region is CASSLEQGGRRGYTF. The CDR3 nucleotides are TGTGCCAGCAGTTTGGAACAGGGGGGCAGGCGTGGCTACACCTTC.

The chain carries TRBV2 and TRBJ2-1; a possible D gene is TRBD1 (6 bases). With 3 bases removed from V and 0 bases from J, the gap between germline ends came to 9 bases. The CDR3 has 15 residues. Germline V gene data show CDR1 as SNHLY and CDR2 as FYNNEI. The CDR3 here is CASSDRGLSYNEQFF. The CDR3 coding sequence is TGTGCCAGCAGTGACAGGGGCCTCTCCTACAATGAGCAGTTCTTC.

CDR3 DNA sequence: TGTGCCAGCAGCTCCCGGGACAGGGGATGGTATGGCTACACCTTC. This codes for CASSSRDRGWYGYTF. This chain links TRBV7-2 with TRBJ1-2, with 10 bases lining up with TRBD1. J gave up 5 bases and V 4 bases, and 7 bases lay outside the gene matches. The CDR3 is 15 amino acids. Per germline, CDR1 SGHTA and CDR2 FQGNSA.

This clone was seen at least ten times. This chain connects TRBV5-4 to TRBJ1-2; a possible D gene is TRBD1 (6 bases). This CDR3 has 14 amino acids. The ends were cut back, 6 bases at V and 2 bases at J, with 14 bases in the middle. Germline V gene data show CDR1 as SGHNT and CDR2 as YYREEE (reference sequence). The DNA of the CDR3 is TGTGCCAGCACCCAGGGGCCCGCAAACTATGGCTACACCTTC. Protein sequence: CASTQGPANYGYTF. Together with reference TRBV5-4 and TRBJ1-2, the CDR3 gives the full variable domain: ETGVTQSPTHLIKTRGQQVTLRCSSQSGHNTVSWYQQALGQGPQFIFQYYREEENGRGNFPPRFSGLQFPNYSSELNVNALELDDSALYLCASTQGPANYGYTFGSGTRLTVV.

The V and J genes are TRBV30 and TRBJ1-2; 11 bases fit TRBD1. The CDR3 is 15 residues long. CDR1 is GTSNPN and CDR2 is SVGIG in the germline V gene (reference sequence). Unmatched junction bases numbered 4, after V lost 0 bases and J lost 4 bases. CDR3 region: CAWSVTGTGGYGYTF. In nucleotides, the CDR3 is TGTGCCTGGAGTGTAACCGGGACAGGGGGCTATGGCTACACCTTC.

The J gene is TRBJ1-2, the V gene TRBV18; D gene unclear. In germline, CDR1 is KGHSH, CDR2 LQKENI. This CDR3 region has 13 residues. V gave up 5 bases and J gave up 8 bases, with 15 bases separating them. The CDR3 is CASSSDGLKGYTF. The CDR3 DNA reads as TGTGCCAGCTCATCCGACGGACTGAAAGGCTACACCTTC.

The chain couples TRBV14 to TRBJ2-7; D might be TRBD2 (5 bases). This CDR3 comprises 13 residues. V was shortened by 4 bases and J by 10 bases, with 17 bases between the two germline ends. The germline V gene has CDR1 SGHDN and CDR2 FVKESK. The CDR3 sequence: CASSLLDSSGQYF. The CDR3 DNA is TGTGCCAGCAGCCTACTAGATTCCTCGGGACAGTACTTC. Drawing the rest from reference TRBV14 and TRBJ2-7, the complete variable domain is EAGVTQFPSHSVIEKGQTVTLRCDPISGHDNLYWYRRVMGKEIKFLLHFVKESKQDESGMPNNRFLAERTGGTYSTLKVQPAELEDSGVYFCASSLLDSSGQYFGPGTRLTVT.

The chain is built from TRBV28 and TRBJ1-1; TRBD1 is a possible D gene (6 bases). CDR1 is MDHEN, CDR2 SYDVKM, per germline. The V end lost 3 bases, the J end lost 1 base, and 9 bases lay between the germline ends. The CDR3 runs to 14 residues. CDR3 sequence (DNA): TGTGCCAGCAGTTTTTTGGGGGCGAACACTGAAGCTTTCTTT. It translates to CASSFLGANTEAFF.